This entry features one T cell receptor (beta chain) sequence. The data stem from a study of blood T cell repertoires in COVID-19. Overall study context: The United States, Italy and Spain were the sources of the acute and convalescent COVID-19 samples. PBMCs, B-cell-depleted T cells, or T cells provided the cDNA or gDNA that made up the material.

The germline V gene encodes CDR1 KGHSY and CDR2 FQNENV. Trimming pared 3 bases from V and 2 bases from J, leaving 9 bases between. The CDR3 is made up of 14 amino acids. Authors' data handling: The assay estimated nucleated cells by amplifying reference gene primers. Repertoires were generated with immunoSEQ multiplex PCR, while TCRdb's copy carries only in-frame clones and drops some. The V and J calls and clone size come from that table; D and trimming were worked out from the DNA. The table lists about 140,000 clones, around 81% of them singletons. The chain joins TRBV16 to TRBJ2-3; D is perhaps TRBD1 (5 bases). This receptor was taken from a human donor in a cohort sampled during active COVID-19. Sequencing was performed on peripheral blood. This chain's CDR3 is CASSQRQSTDTQYF. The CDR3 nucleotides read TGTGCCAGCAGCCAGAGACAGTCCACAGATACGCAGTATTTT.